This is a list of T cell receptor beta chains from one sample in a study of naive and memory T cell subsets. TCRdb redid the calling of the UMI-ligation and nested PCR reads with MiXCR, one entry per CDR3 protein. In the table there are 35,000 to 40,000 distinct CDR3 sequences, roughly 9.6% of which are singletons. The input for sequencing was skin, taken from a tuberculin skin test site. These receptors all come from an adult in good health. The CDR3 runs from the conserved cysteine through the conserved F or W. A D gene is named only where the DNA matches it firmly. A row's size may be missing; if present it is once, few, many or a size class.

TRBJ1-2,TRBV20-1,many,TRBD1,CSARSGGDYGYTF,TGCAGTGCTAGATCAGGGGGCGACTATGGCTACACCTTC
TRBJ1-2,TRBV29-1,.,.,CSVEEGDNYGDTF,TGCAGCGTTGAAGAAGGCGACAACTATGGCGACACCTTC
TRBJ2-3,TRBV13,few,.,CASSGGSVLTDTQYF,TGTGCCAGCAGCGGGGGAAGTGTCCTCACAGATACGCAGTATTTT
TRBJ2-2,TRBV7-9,.,TRBD1,CASSSRQGGGTGELFF,TGTGCCAGCAGCTCCCGACAGGGGGGCGGCACCGGGGAGCTGTTTTTT
TRBJ2-3,TRBV7-3,.,.,CASSPTYTDTQYF,TGTGCCAGCAGCCCAACATACACAGATACGCAGTATTTT
TRBJ2-2,TRBV20-1,many,.,CGCSADNTGELFF,TGCGGGTGTTCAGCGGATAACACCGGGGAGCTGTTTTTT
TRBJ2-1,TRBV18,.,TRBD2,CASSPPSGRVGNEQFF,TGTGCCAGCTCACCACCTTCCGGGAGGGTAGGGAATGAGCAGTTCTTC
TRBJ2-5,TRBV5-4,.,TRBD2,CASSFSGSSQETQYF,TGTGCCAGCAGCTTTAGCGGGAGTAGCCAAGAGACCCAGTACTTC
TRBJ2-3,TRBV5-1,many,TRBD1,CASSSDNRGFGTDTQYF,TGCGCCAGCAGCTCAGATAACAGGGGTTTTGGCACAGATACGCAGTATTTT
TRBJ2-6,TRBV9,once,.,CASSALAAGANVLTF,TGTGCCAGCAGCGCGCTAGCCGCTGGGGCCAACGTCCTGACTTTC
TRBJ1-3,TRBV9,many,TRBD1,CASSETGSGNTIYF,TGTGCCAGCAGCGAGACAGGGTCTGGAAACACCATATATTTT
TRBJ2-5,TRBV12-3/TRBV12-4,few,TRBD2,CASTSTVAGEGETQYF,TGTGCCAGCACCTCGACCGTAGCGGGAGAAGGAGAGACCCAGTACTTC
TRBJ1-3,TRBV29-1,.,.,CSVAALPLTGNTIYF,TGCAGCGTTGCTGCGTTGCCCCTTACTGGAAACACCATATATTTT
TRBJ2-1,TRBV3-1,many,TRBD1,CASSQGTGGNEQFF,TGTGCCAGCAGCCAAGGGACAGGGGGCAATGAGCAGTTCTTC
TRBJ2-2,TRBV7-9,.,TRBD2,CASSQRETGELFF,TGTGCCAGCAGCCAGCGGGAGACCGGGGAGCTGTTTTTT
TRBJ2-3,TRBV19,.,TRBD1,CASSSDRAQDTQYF,TGTGCCAGTTCGTCCGACAGGGCACAAGATACGCAGTATTTT
TRBJ2-1,TRBV9,few,TRBD2,CASSLTPGTSGTNEQFF,TGTGCCAGCAGCCTTACCCCCGGGACTAGCGGGACGAATGAGCAGTTCTTC
TRBJ1-1,TRBV27,.,.,CASSTGRHTEAFF,TGTGCCAGCAGTACTGGCCGTCACACTGAAGCTTTCTTT
TRBJ1-1,TRBV20-1,many,.,CSARGNRMNTEAFF,TGCAGTGCTAGAGGTAACAGAATGAACACTGAAGCTTTCTTT
TRBJ2-7,TRBV29-1,.,TRBD1,CSALTGNSYEQYF,TGCAGCGCCCTGACAGGGAACTCCTACGAGCAGTACTTC
TRBJ1-5,TRBV10-3,few,.,CAISQEAVSNQPQHF,TGTGCCATCAGTCAGGAGGCCGTTAGCAATCAGCCCCAGCATTTT
TRBJ1-2,TRBV19,.,TRBD1,CASSRSRDSDYGYTF,TGTGCCAGTAGTCGGAGCCGGGACAGCGATTATGGCTACACCTTC
TRBJ2-7,TRBV6-6,many,.,CASSYSGQGSYEQYF,TGTGCCAGCAGTTACTCGGGGCAGGGGTCCTACGAGCAGTACTTC
TRBJ2-7,TRBV28,.,.,CASSFTAPREQYF,TGTGCCAGCAGTTTTACCGCCCCTCGGGAGCAGTACTTC
TRBJ1-2,TRBV3-1,many,TRBD1,CASSGTAFYGYTF,TGTGCCAGCAGCGGGACAGCCTTCTATGGCTACACCTTC
TRBJ2-5,TRBV9,.,TRBD2,CASSAAGGYQETQYF,TGTGCCAGCAGCGCCGCGGGAGGTTACCAAGAGACCCAGTACTTC
TRBJ1-1,TRBV28,.,TRBD1,CASIPSDGTGIRNTEAFF,TGTGCCAGCATTCCATCGGACGGGACAGGGATAAGGAACACTGAAGCTTTCTTT
TRBJ2-1,TRBV12-3/TRBV12-4,many,TRBD2,CASSRSAGGPFGNEQFF,TGTGCCAGCAGCCGTAGCGCGGGAGGGCCATTTGGTAATGAGCAGTTCTTC
TRBJ2-3,TRBV10-3,few,TRBD2,CATDTSGGHGDTQYF,TGTGCCACCGATACTAGCGGGGGTCACGGGGATACGCAGTATTTT
TRBJ1-1,TRBV6-6,many,.,CASIGHSRGGTEAFF,TGTGCCAGCATCGGGCACTCCCGGGGAGGCACTGAAGCTTTCTTT
TRBJ2-7,TRBV29-1,many,.,CSAEGRGYEQYF,TGCAGCGCCGAGGGCAGGGGCTACGAGCAGTACTTC
TRBJ2-5,TRBV20-1,.,.,CSASSGDPQETQYF,TGCAGTGCTAGTTCTGGGGACCCCCAAGAGACCCAGTACTTC
TRBJ1-3,TRBV25-1,.,.,CASSDLSAPGNTIYF,TGTGCCAGCAGTGATCTCAGTGCGCCTGGAAACACCATATATTTT
TRBJ2-1,TRBV11-1,many,.,CASSLGGGAFEQFF,TGTGCCAGCAGCTTAGGAGGGGGGGCGTTTGAGCAGTTCTTC
TRBJ2-7,TRBV20-1,few,.,CSARDPLQASGYEQYF,TGCAGTGCTAGAGATCCCCTGCAGGCCAGCGGGTACGAGCAGTACTTC
TRBJ2-7,TRBV30,.,.,CAWSVSFRQTYEQYF,TGTGCCTGGAGTGTTTCCTTCCGGCAGACCTACGAGCAGTACTTC
TRBJ1-2,TRBV20-1,.,.,CSARVVLVEAYGYTF,TGCAGTGCTAGAGTCGTCCTAGTGGAGGCATATGGCTACACCTTC
TRBJ2-7,TRBV6-6,few,.,CASSYSIEHIREGLGAGYEQYF,TGTGCCAGCAGTTACTCGATCGAACATATCCGCGAAGGATTAGGGGCAGGGTACGAGCAGTACTTC
TRBJ1-2,TRBV7-9,many,TRBD1,CASSPTGTVRGGYTF,TGTGCCAGCAGCCCGACCGGGACAGTAAGGGGTGGCTACACCTTC
TRBJ2-7,TRBV27,many,.,CASGWTDLSYEQYF,TGTGCCAGCGGATGGACAGACCTCTCCTACGAGCAGTACTTC
TRBJ1-5,TRBV6-1,many,.,CASSEIITLSQPQHF,TGTGCCAGCAGTGAAATCATCACACTCAGCCAGCCCCAGCATTTT
TRBJ2-3,TRBV19,.,TRBD2,CASSMGLADTQYF,TGTGCCAGTAGTATGGGACTAGCAGATACGCAGTATTTT
TRBJ1-1,TRBV29-1,.,.,CSVVGADTEAFF,TGCAGCGTTGTTGGGGCCGACACTGAAGCTTTCTTT
TRBJ2-3,TRBV7-9,many,TRBD2,CASSPNSGTDTQYF,TGTGCCAGCAGTCCAAATAGCGGGACAGATACGCAGTATTTT
TRBJ2-3,TRBV28,many,.,CASSGRASFDTQYF,TGTGCCAGCAGTGGCCGGGCTAGCTTCGATACGCAGTATTTT
TRBJ1-2,TRBV5-6,many,TRBD1,CASSRDRGPNYGYTF,TGTGCCAGCAGCCGGGACAGGGGACCTAACTATGGCTACACCTTC
TRBJ2-7,TRBV20-1,.,.,CSARESSREEQYF,TGCAGTGCTAGAGAATCGTCTAGAGAAGAGCAGTACTTC
TRBJ2-1,TRBV28,few,TRBD2,CASKRGEYNEQFF,TGTGCCAGCAAGCGGGGTGAATACAATGAGCAGTTCTTC
TRBJ2-2,TRBV7-8,many,.,CASSLQENTGELFF,TGTGCCAGCAGTCTCCAGGAGAACACCGGGGAGCTGTTTTTT
TRBJ1-2,TRBV29-1,many,.,CSVEDTYGYTF,TGCAGCGTTGAAGATACTTATGGCTACACCTTC
TRBJ1-1,TRBV7-2,many,.,CASSPRTVDGEAFF,TGTGCCAGCAGCCCCCGGACAGTTGATGGTGAAGCTTTCTTT
TRBJ1-5,TRBV5-3,few,TRBD1,CARSLTGGHYQPQHF,TGTGCCAGAAGCTTGACAGGGGGCCATTATCAGCCCCAGCATTTT